The rows below give T cell receptor beta chains drawn from one sample of a study of shared clonotypes between healthy human individuals. Method: immunoSEQ multiplex PCR; TCRdb's copy keeps in-frame clones and lacks some. The sample records roughly 2.1 million clones, 85% to 95% being singletons. Sequenced: naive CD8+ T cells from PBMCs. Receptors were obtained from a man between 18 and 35 years old in good health. Some clones in this sample may be carry-over from other donors' samples. The CDR3 runs from the conserved cysteine through the conserved F or W. The D gene is left open where the match is weak.

V: TRBV6-5
D: .
J: TRBJ2-7
DNA: TGTGCCAGCAGTCCCGGGCAGGGACTCGAGCAGTACTTC
CDR3: CASSPGQGLEQYF

V: TRBV5-1
D: TRBD2
J: TRBJ2-7
DNA: TGCGCCAGCAGCCTGGGGACTAGCGGGCTCTACGAGCAGTACTTC
CDR3: CASSLGTSGLYEQYF

V: TRBV5-1
D: TRBD1
J: TRBJ1-2
DNA: TGCGCCAGCAGCTTGGGGACAGGGGGTGACTATGGCTACACCTTC
CDR3: CASSLGTGGDYGYTF

V: TRBV29-1
D: .
J: TRBJ2-2
DNA: TGCAGCGTTTTGGCCGGGGAGCTGTTTTTT
CDR3: CSVLAGELFF

V: TRBV28
D: .
J: TRBJ1-5
DNA: TGTGCCAGCTTAACAGGGTTTCAGCCCCAGCATTTT
CDR3: CASLTGFQPQHF

V: TRBV5-5
D: TRBD2
J: TRBJ2-7
DNA: TGTGCCAGCAGCCATGGACTAGCGGGAGTCTCCTACGAGCAGTACTTC
CDR3: CASSHGLAGVSYEQYF

V: TRBV5-6
D: .
J: TRBJ2-7
DNA: TGTGCCAGCAGCTTGGCAGATATCCCCGTCCACGAGCAGTACTTC
CDR3: CASSLADIPVHEQYF

V: TRBV30
D: TRBD2
J: TRBJ2-1
DNA: TGTGCCTGGAGTCTATATTTGGGGGGGTATGAGCAGTTCTTC
CDR3: CAWSLYLGGYEQFF

V: TRBV30
D: TRBD1
J: TRBJ2-1
DNA: TGTGCCTGGAGTTCCAACAGGGGGGAGCAGTTCTTC
CDR3: CAWSSNRGEQFF

V: TRBV5-1
D: TRBD1
J: TRBJ1-1
DNA: TGCGCCAGCAGCTTAACGGGACAGGGTTCGGGGAACACTGAAGCTTTCTTT
CDR3: CASSLTGQGSGNTEAFF

V: TRBV13
D: .
J: TRBJ2-7
DNA: TGTGCCAGCAGCCCCGGACGTCGGAACGAGCAGTACTTC
CDR3: CASSPGRRNEQYF

V: TRBV2
D: TRBD1
J: TRBJ1-2
DNA: TGTGCCAGCTCTCACCGGCCGGGACAGTTAGCCTATGGCTACACCTTC
CDR3: CASSHRPGQLAYGYTF

V: TRBV27
D: .
J: TRBJ2-3
DNA: TGTGCCAGCAGTTTGACAGGCGCTAGCACAGATACGCAGTATTTT
CDR3: CASSLTGASTDTQYF

V: TRBV7-8
D: TRBD1
J: TRBJ2-5
DNA: TGTGCCAGCAGCTTAGCGGGACAGGGGGACCTAATGGCGACCCAGTACTTC
CDR3: CASSLAGQGDLMATQYF

V: TRBV6-8
D: .
J: TRBJ2-5
DNA: TGTGCCAGCAGTTTCGCGACTAAGGAGACCCAGTACTTC
CDR3: CASSFATKETQYF

V: TRBV11-3
D: TRBD2
J: TRBJ2-1
DNA: TGTGCCAGCAGCACTAGCGGGAGCTCCTACAATGAGCAGTTCTTC
CDR3: CASSTSGSSYNEQFF

V: TRBV19
D: .
J: TRBJ2-7
DNA: TGTGCCAGTAGTTCCGGGACACTTACCTACGAGCAGTACTTC
CDR3: CASSSGTLTYEQYF

V: TRBV10-1
D: .
J: TRBJ2-7
DNA: TGCGCCAGCAGTCCAGGGGCCTCCTACGAGCAGTACTTC
CDR3: CASSPGASYEQYF

V: TRBV7-9
D: .
J: TRBJ2-3
DNA: TGTGCCAGCAAGGGCAGCTTCTCAGATACGCAGTATTTT
CDR3: CASKGSFSDTQYF

V: TRBV28
D: .
J: TRBJ1-1
DNA: TGTGCCAGCAGTTTAACCGGATACAACACTGAAGCTTTCTTT
CDR3: CASSLTGYNTEAFF

V: TRBV19
D: .
J: TRBJ2-1
DNA: TGTGCCAGTAGTATTCGACCAGGATACAATGAGCAGTTCTTC
CDR3: CASSIRPGYNEQFF

V: TRBV6-1
D: .
J: TRBJ2-2
DNA: TGTGCCAGCAGCACGACGACCACCGGGGAGCTGTTTTTT
CDR3: CASSTTTTGELFF